This is a list of T cell receptor beta chains from one sample in a study of T cell repertoires in cytomegalovirus infection. TCRdb re-analysed the reads in MiXCR, keeping a single row per CDR3 protein. This sample has 560,000 or so distinct CDR3 sequences, with approximately 15% found just once. Input material: CD8+ T cells from PBMCs. Receptors were obtained from a human donor in good health (CMV status not recorded). Some clones in this sample may be carry-over from other donors' samples. Each CDR3 is given without its conserved first and last residue.

J,length,V,CDR3
TRBJ1-2,11,TRBV10-3,AISEVGNYGYT
TRBJ1-2,13,TRBV5-6,ASSYWTTQSYGYT
TRBJ2-1,11,TRBV7-9,ASSTPRVGEQF
TRBJ1-3,14,TRBV5-6,ASSLVAGGSGNTIY
TRBJ2-7,12,TRBV4-1,ASSHAEPPFEQY
TRBJ2-7,13,TRBV28,ASSPPPRATYEQY
TRBJ2-4,16,TRBV11-2,ASSLSGGPGGAKNIQY
TRBJ2-7,12,TRBV28,ASSGLAVGYEQY
TRBJ2-7,11,TRBV19,ASSRQGASEQY
TRBJ2-2,14,TRBV28,ASSQLGTEGTGELF
TRBJ2-3,13,TRBV27,ASAPGTGGRDTQY
TRBJ2-1,15,TRBV6-1,ASSEGSGRTPYNEQF
TRBJ1-1,11,TRBV27,ASRLGPNTEAF
TRBJ1-2,12,TRBV20-1,SARSAPEGNRCT
TRBJ1-1,8,TRBV29-1,SVVRGEAF
TRBJ1-1,10,TRBV9,ASSVDPGEAF
TRBJ1-5,14,TRBV19,ASTDSPQGSNQPQH
TRBJ1-1,14,TRBV12-3/TRBV12-4,ASSLARRTGGTEAF
TRBJ2-2,9,TRBV20-1,SARGGGELF
TRBJ1-3,10,TRBV25-1,ASSVPGNTIY
TRBJ2-7,12,TRBV6-5,ASSPTIQGHEQY
TRBJ2-7,10,TRBV7-9,ASSLDYLEQY
TRBJ2-1,13,TRBV12-3/TRBV12-4,ASSLGQGVYDEQF
TRBJ2-3,11,TRBV9,ASSGLPTDTQY
TRBJ2-5,12,TRBV4-1,ASSYWTGEETQY
TRBJ1-5,17,TRBV12-3/TRBV12-4,ASSPGGDRGEVSNQPQH
TRBJ2-1,13,TRBV7-3,ASSYTGTSGQPVF
TRBJ2-1,13,TRBV27,ASSSGMLTYNEQF
TRBJ2-1,14,TRBV2,ASSDTSGSSYNEQF
TRBJ2-1,16,TRBV9,ASSTTQGQREGPNEQF